Below are 16 T cell receptor beta chains sequenced from a single sample in a study of a mutant IDH1 vaccine in newly diagnosed glioma. These receptors' antigens are unknown. Time point meaning: week 11, during vaccination. Doses consisted of 300 ug of mutant IDH1 20-mer peptide each, paired with topical imiquimod. Generated by immunoSEQ multiplex PCR, the TCRdb table keeps only in-frame clones and is missing some. The profile covers about 60,000 clones, with approximately 84% appearing a single time and roughly 3.6% taken by the ten largest. The sample in question was PBMCs, obtained from a glioma patient whose treatment included an IDH1 peptide vaccine. These TCRs come from a man aged 25-40 years with glioma.

This clone was observed a handful of times. The CDR3 loop is CASSLVGAGDETQYF. The CDR3 DNA sequence: TGTGCCAGCAGCTTAGTTGGAGCGGGAGACGAGACCCAGTACTTC. This rearrangement joins TRBV7-9 to TRBJ2-5; 8 nucleotides align to TRBD2. V dropped 1 base and J dropped 5; count of bases not matched to a gene: 6. This CDR3 has 15 amino acids. The germline V gene encodes CDR1 SEHNR and CDR2 FQNEAQ (reference sequence).

This clone has just a few counts. The chain combines TRBV30 with TRBJ1-1; no definite D call. The ends were cut back, 4 bases at V and 3 bases at J, with 12 bases in the middle. This CDR3 is built from 13 residues. CDR1 is GTSNPN and CDR2 is SVGIG in the germline V gene (reference sequence). CDR3 in amino acids: CAWTAGMDTEAFF. CDR3 coding DNA: TGTGCCTGGACAGCGGGGATGGACACTGAAGCTTTCTTT.

The V and J genes are TRBV7-9 and TRBJ2-5, with 9 bases aligning to TRBD1. The last part of the DNA fits TRBJ2-7 better; the J call may be wrong. CDR3 length: 16 amino acids. Germline V gene data show CDR1 as SEHNR and CDR2 as FQNEAQ (reference sequence). In DNA, the CDR3 is TGTGCCAGCAGCCCATCCGGGACAGGGAGGTCCTACGAGCAGTACTTC. It is translated as CASSPSGTGRSYEQYF.

The chain joins TRBV10-3 to TRBJ2-1, with a tentative D call TRBD1 (6 bases). Between the trimmed V and J ends, which lost 3 bases and 7 bases, there was a span of 19 bases. Germline V gives CDR1 ENHRY, CDR2 SYGVKD. This CDR3 spans 16 amino acids. The CDR3 DNA is TGTGCCATCAGTGAAATCGTGTCAGGGGTGTGGAATGAGCAGTTCTTC. It encodes CAISEIVSGVWNEQFF.

CDR3 bases: TGTGCCAGCAGCTTTTTGAGAGGCCGTGAGGCAGATACGCAGTATTTT. Encoded protein: CASSFLRGREADTQYF. The chain combines TRBV5-5 with TRBJ2-3; the D is unclear. Trimming took 2 bases from V and 4 from J, leaving 17 bases between them. Germline V gene sequence: CDR1 SGHKS, CDR2 YYEKEE (reference sequence). The CDR3 is 16 residues long. Full variable domain (remainder filled in from reference TRBV5-5 and TRBJ2-3): DAGVTQSPTHLIKTRGQQVTLRCSPISGHKSVSWYQQVLGQGPQFIFQYYEKEERGRGNFPDRFSARQFPNYSSELNVNALLLGDSALYLCASSFLRGREADTQYFGPGTRLTVL.

This sequence joins TRBV2 and TRBJ2-1, with D possibly being TRBD1 (5 bases). This CDR3 has 15 residues. Per germline, CDR1 SNHLY and CDR2 FYNNEI. V was trimmed by 7 bases and J by 2 bases, leaving 15 bases between them. The CDR3 sequence is CASTLGRTPYNEQFF. The CDR3 DNA reads as TGTGCCAGCACCTTGGGGCGGACCCCCTACAATGAGCAGTTCTTC.

The gene calls are TRBV7-3 and TRBJ1-4; 7 nucleotides line up with TRBD1. From germline, CDR1 is SGHTA and CDR2 FQGTGA. J lost 8 bases, V lost 0 bases, and 0 bases had no gene match. This CDR3 has 13 residues. CDR3 protein: CASSLTRGEKLFF. Written as DNA, the CDR3 is TGTGCCAGCAGCTTAACCAGGGGGGAAAAACTGTTTTTT.

The J gene is TRBJ2-2, the V gene TRBV7-8; D could derive from TRBD1 or TRBD2 (5 bases each). The CDR3 sequence is 16 residues long. The ends were cut back, 5 bases at V and 6 bases at J, with 19 bases in the middle. Germline lookup yields CDR1 SGHVS and CDR2 FQNEAQ. The DNA of the CDR3 is TGTGCCAGCAGCCCTACGGGGCGCACGATACCCGGGGAGCTGTTTTTT. This codes for CASSPTGRTIPGELFF.

The table lists this clone with a few counts. The chain employs TRBV6-6 and TRBJ2-1; D might be TRBD1 (6 bases). The germline V gene encodes CDR1 MNHNY and CDR2 SVGAGI (reference sequence). The CDR3 is 13 residues long. The V end was cut by 1 base, the J end by 7 bases, with 8 bases between. The CDR3 nucleotides are TGTGCCAGCAGTTACTTGAGGGGGAATGAGCAGTTCTTC. Translated, it gives CASSYLRGNEQFF.

This clone occurred once. The chain employs TRBV7-8 and TRBJ2-3, with D unclear. Germline V gene lookup returns CDR1 SGHVS and CDR2 FQNEAQ. The CDR3 totals 19 residues. Trimming took 5 bases from V and 1 from J, leaving 25 bases between them. CDR3 residues: CASSPYIFRVPTRTDTQYF. The CDR3 DNA sequence: TGTGCCAGCAGCCCCTATATCTTCCGCGTTCCTACTCGCACAGATACGCAGTATTTT.

The rearrangement links TRBV9 to TRBJ2-7, with 9 bases aligning to TRBD2. The CDR3 is 14 amino acids. J lost 2 bases, V lost 3 bases, and 3 bases had no gene match. Germline V gives CDR1 SGDLS, CDR2 YYNGEE. CDR3 coding DNA: TGTGCCAGCAGCGGTCTAGCGGGGCCCTACGAGCAGTACTTC. It yields the protein CASSGLAGPYEQYF.

V is TRBV7-2 and J is TRBJ2-3; 9 bases align to TRBD2. Germline V gene data show CDR1 as SGHTA and CDR2 as FQGNSA. The CDR3 loop spans 16 amino acids. J gave up 2 bases and V 1 base, and 4 bases lay outside the gene matches. CDR3 sequence (DNA): TGTGCCAGCAGCTTAGTTCTAGCGGGGATCACAGATACGCAGTATTTT. Translating it yields CASSLVLAGITDTQYF.

The chain couples TRBV28 to TRBJ2-4; weak D call: TRBD1 (6 bases). Per germline, CDR1 MDHEN and CDR2 SYDVKM. The CDR3 totals 15 residues. V was cut by 6 bases and J by 1 base, with 13 bases left in between. For the CDR3, the DNA is TGTGCCAGCAGAGACCTTCAGGGGGCCAAAAACATTCAGTACTTC. Its translation: CASRDLQGAKNIQYF.

This chain joins TRBV14 and TRBJ2-1; 12 bases agree with TRBD1. The CDR3 runs 18 residues. CDR1 is SGHDN and CDR2 is FVKESK in the germline V gene. The J segment lost 8 bases and the V segment lost 1 base, leaving 12 bases of the junction unmatched. DNA of the CDR3: TGTGCCAGCAGCCAAGGTTTTAGGCGGGACAGGGGGCTGTATGAGCAGTTCTTC. The encoded protein is CASSQGFRRDRGLYEQFF.

J is TRBJ2-3 and V is TRBV5-1; D gene unclear. Trimming shortened V by 4 bases and J by 0 bases, and 12 bases separated the two germline ends. Germline assignment: CDR1 SGHRS and CDR2 YFSETQ. The length of the CDR3 is 15 residues. The CDR3 reads CASSGDAQSTDTQYF. CDR3 bases: TGCGCCAGCAGCGGTGACGCCCAGAGCACAGATACGCAGTATTTT. The full variable domain, rest sourced from reference TRBV5-1 and TRBJ2-3, is KAGVTQTPRYLIKTRGQQVTLSCSPISGHRSVSWYQQTPGQGLQFLFEYFSETQRNKGNFPGRFSGRQFSNSRSEMNVSTLELGDSALYLCASSGDAQSTDTQYFGPGTRLTVL.

This clone has just one count. The chain combines TRBV4-3 with TRBJ2-7; TRBD1 might be the D (6 bases). This CDR3 is 15 amino acids long. In germline, CDR1 is LGHNA, CDR2 YSLEER. With 2 bases removed from V and 1 base from J, the gap between germline ends came to 12 bases. CDR3: CASSQYPGDSYEQYF. The CDR3 DNA reads TGCGCCAGCAGCCAATACCCAGGGGATTCCTACGAGCAGTACTTC.